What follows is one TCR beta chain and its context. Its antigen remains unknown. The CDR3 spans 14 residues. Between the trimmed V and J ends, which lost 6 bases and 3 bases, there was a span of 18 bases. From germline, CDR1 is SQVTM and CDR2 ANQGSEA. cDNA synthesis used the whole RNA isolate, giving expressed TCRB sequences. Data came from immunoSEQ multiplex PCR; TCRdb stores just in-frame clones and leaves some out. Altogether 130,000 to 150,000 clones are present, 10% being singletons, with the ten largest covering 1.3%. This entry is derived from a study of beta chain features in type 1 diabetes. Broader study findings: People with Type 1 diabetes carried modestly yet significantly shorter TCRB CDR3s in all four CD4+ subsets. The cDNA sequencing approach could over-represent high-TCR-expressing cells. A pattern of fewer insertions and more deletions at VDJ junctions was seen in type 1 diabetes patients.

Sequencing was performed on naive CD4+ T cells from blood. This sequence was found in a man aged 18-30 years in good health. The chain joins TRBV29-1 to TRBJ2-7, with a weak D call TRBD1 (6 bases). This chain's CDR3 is CSVVYRDKNYEQYF. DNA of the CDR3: TGCAGCGTAGTATACCGGGACAAAAACTACGAGCAGTACTTC.